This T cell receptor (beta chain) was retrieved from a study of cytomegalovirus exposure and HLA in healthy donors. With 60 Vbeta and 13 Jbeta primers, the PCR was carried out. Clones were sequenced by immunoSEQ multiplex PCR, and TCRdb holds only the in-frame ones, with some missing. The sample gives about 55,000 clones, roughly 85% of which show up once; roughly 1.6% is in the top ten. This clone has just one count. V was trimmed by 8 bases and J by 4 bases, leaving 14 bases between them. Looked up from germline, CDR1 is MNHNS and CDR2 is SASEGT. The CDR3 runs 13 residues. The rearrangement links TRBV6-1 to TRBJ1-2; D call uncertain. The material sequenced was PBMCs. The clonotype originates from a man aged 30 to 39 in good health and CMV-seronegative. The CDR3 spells CASLESLPYGYTF. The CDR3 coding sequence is TGTGCCAGCTTAGAGAGTCTCCCCTATGGCTACACCTTC.